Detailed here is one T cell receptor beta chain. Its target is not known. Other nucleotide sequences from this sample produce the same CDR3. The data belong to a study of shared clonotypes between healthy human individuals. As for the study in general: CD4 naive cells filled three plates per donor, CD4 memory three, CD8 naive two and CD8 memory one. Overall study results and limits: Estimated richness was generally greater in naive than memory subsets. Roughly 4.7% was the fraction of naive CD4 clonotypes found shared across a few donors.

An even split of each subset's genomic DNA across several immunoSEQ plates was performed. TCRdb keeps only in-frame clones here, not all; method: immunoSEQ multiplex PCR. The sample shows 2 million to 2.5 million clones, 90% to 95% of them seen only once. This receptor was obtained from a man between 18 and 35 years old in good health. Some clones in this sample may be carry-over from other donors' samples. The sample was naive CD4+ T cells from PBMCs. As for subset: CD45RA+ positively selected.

This chain's CDR3 is CSASGSGELFF. Written as DNA, the CDR3 is TGCAGTGCTAGTGGATCCGGGGAGCTGTTTTTT. The gene calls are TRBV20-1 and TRBJ2-2; D remains unclear. Trimming removed 3 bases at V and 6 bases at J, with 5 bases between. The germline V gene encodes CDR1 DFQATT and CDR2 SNEGSKA (reference sequence). CDR3 length: 11 residues.